This T cell receptor (beta chain) was identified during a study of Ad26.COV2.S vaccination and SARS-CoV-2 variants. Regarding treatment: roughly 20 received Ad26.COV2.S at low or high dose, single or two shots; about 5 received placebo; per-sample allocation not given. Following the first vaccine or placebo injection, samples were taken on day 63. In its sample, this clone was seen once. Method: immunoSEQ multiplex PCR; TCRdb's copy keeps in-frame clones and lacks some. The sample includes 300,000 to 400,000 clones, roughly 90% of them seen just once. Germline CDR1 and CDR2: LNHNV and YYDKDF (reference sequence). This CDR3 has 14 residues. The V gene end was trimmed by 7 bases and the J gene end by 4 bases; junction bases not matched to a gene: 8.

Sequenced here: peripheral blood, sampled in a trial of Ad26.COV2.S vaccine versus placebo. V is TRBV15 and J is TRBJ2-5; 8 bases agree with TRBD1. This receptor was obtained from a person between 18 and 65 years old who received the Ad26.COV2.S COVID-19 vaccine or a placebo. The CDR3 sequence is CATKGQGTRETQYF. The CDR3 coding sequence is TGTGCCACCAAAGGACAGGGAACCCGAGAGACCCAGTACTTC.